This T cell receptor beta chain was identified during a study of T-cell reconstitution after alpha-beta-depleted transplantation in children. The CDR3 contains 15 residues. The V gene lost 2 bases and the J gene lost 8 bases, with 14 bases spanning the gap. Germline CDR1 SGHRS, CDR2 YFSETQ. The TCRbeta library was prepared with unique molecular identifiers. MiXCR was run by TCRdb on the PCR reads, yielding one entry per CDR3 protein. Seen here are almost 250,000 distinct CDR3 sequences, around 25% observed once, and the top ten hold 2% to 3%. Regarding this clonotype: Its cognate antigen is unknown.

Study conclusions and caveats: The authors attributed T-cell counts and diversity one year after transplant mostly to newly produced T cells.

This chain joins TRBV5-1 and TRBJ1-6; weak D call: TRBD1 (6 bases). The TCR comes from a girl aged 2-10 years with Fanconi anemia, due to receive a stem cell transplant. The sample here was PBMCs, taken before TCRalphabeta/CD19-depleted stem cell transplant. CDR3 loop: CASSLRNREDSPLHF. The CDR3 DNA is TGCGCCAGCAGCTTAAGGAACAGGGAGGATTCACCCCTCCACTTT.